This T cell receptor (beta chain) was sequenced in a study of graft-versus-host responses after intestinal transplantation. Germline lookup yields CDR1 SGHNT and CDR2 YYREEE (reference sequence). This CDR3 comprises 16 residues. V was pared by 0 bases and J by 8 bases, with 20 bases between. A single count supports this clone. Its antigen remains unidentified. Clones were read by immunoSEQ multiplex PCR, and TCRdb kept only the in-frame ones, dropping some. The sample comprises around 12,000 clones, roughly 93% of which are singletons, and less than 5.5% rests with the top ten. The study's findings and limits: Allografts of one patient group, those with graft-donor T cell macrochimerism, had high graft-versus-host to host-versus-graft clonal ratios.

The rearrangement links TRBV5-4 to TRBJ1-2; TRBD1 might be the D (5 bases). This specimen was PBMCs, taken around 3 years after intestinal transplantation. This TCR came from a human patient who received an intestinal transplant, so some T cells may come from the graft donor. DNA for the CDR3: TGTGCCAGCAGCTTGGCTGGGCCCGACAGTGGCTTGGGCTACACCTTC. This sequence encodes CASSLAGPDSGLGYTF.